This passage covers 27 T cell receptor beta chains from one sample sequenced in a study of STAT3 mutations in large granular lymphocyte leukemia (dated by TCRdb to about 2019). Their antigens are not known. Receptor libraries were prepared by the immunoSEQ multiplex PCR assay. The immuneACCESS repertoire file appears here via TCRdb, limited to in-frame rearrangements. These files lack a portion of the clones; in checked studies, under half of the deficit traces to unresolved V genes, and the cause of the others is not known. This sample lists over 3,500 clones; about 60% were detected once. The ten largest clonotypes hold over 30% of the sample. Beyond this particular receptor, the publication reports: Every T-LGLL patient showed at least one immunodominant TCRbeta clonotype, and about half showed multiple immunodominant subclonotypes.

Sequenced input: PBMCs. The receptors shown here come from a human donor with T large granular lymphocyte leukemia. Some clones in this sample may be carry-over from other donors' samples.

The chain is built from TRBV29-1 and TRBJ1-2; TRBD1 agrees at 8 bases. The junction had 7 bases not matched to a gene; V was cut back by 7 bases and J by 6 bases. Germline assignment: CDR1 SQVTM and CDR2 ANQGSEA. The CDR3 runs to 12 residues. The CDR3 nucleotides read TGCAGCGCCGGAGGACAGGGAGATGGCTACACCTTC. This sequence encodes CSAGGQGDGYTF.

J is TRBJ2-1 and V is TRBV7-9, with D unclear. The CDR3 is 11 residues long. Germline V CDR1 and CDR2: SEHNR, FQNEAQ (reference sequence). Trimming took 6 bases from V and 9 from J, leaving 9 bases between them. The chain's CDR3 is CASRGEIEQFF. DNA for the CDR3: TGTGCCAGCAGAGGAGAGATTGAGCAGTTCTTC.

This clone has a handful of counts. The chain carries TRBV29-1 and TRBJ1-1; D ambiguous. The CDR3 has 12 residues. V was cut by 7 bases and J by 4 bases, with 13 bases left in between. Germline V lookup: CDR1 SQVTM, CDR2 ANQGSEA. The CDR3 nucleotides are TGCAGCGCTCGGTGGGCAGGCACTGAAGCTTTCTTT. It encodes CSARWAGTEAFF.

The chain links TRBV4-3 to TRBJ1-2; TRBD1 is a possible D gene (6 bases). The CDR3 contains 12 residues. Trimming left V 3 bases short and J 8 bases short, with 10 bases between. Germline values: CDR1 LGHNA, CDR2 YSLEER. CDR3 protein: CASSHGQWGYTF. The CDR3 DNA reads TGCGCCAGCAGCCATGGACAGTGGGGCTACACCTTC.

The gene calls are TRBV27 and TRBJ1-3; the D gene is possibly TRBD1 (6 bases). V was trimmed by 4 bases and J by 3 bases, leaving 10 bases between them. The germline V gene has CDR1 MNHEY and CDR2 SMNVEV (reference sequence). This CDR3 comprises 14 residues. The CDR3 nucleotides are TGTGCCAGCAGTTCTAACAGGGTTGGAAACACCATATATTTT. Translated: CASSSNRVGNTIYF.

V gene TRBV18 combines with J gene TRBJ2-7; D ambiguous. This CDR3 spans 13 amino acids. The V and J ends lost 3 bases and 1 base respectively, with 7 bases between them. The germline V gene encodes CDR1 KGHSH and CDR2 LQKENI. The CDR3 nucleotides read TGTGCCAGCTCACCGGCCGCATCCTACGAGCAGTACTTC. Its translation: CASSPAASYEQYF. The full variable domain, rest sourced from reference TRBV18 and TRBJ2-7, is NAGVMQNPRHLVRRRGQEARLRCSPMKGHSHVYWYRQLPEEGLKFMVYLQKENIIDESGMPKERFSAEFPKEGPSILRIQQVVRGDSAAYFCASSPAASYEQYFGPGTRLTVT.

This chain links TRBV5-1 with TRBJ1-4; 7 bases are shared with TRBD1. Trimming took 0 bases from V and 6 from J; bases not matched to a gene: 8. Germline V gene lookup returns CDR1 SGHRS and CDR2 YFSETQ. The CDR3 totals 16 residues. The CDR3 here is CASSLARGTVDEKLFF. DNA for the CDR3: TGCGCCAGCAGCTTGGCCCGCGGGACAGTGGATGAAAAACTGTTTTTT.

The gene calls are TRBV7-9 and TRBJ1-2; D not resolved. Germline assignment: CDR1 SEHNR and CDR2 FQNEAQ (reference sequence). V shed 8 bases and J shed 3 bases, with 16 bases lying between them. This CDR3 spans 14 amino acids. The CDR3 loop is CASRQPITHYGYTF. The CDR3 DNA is TGTGCCAGCCGCCAACCCATCACCCACTATGGCTACACCTTC.

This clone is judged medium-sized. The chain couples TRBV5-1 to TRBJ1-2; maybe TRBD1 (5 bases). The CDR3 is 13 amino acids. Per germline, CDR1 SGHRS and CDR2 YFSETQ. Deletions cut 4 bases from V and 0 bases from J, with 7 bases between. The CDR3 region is CASSLTANYGYTF. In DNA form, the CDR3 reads TGCGCCAGCAGCCTGACAGCTAACTATGGCTACACCTTC. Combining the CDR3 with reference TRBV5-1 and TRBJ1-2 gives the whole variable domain KAGVTQTPRYLIKTRGQQVTLSCSPISGHRSVSWYQQTPGQGLQFLFEYFSETQRNKGNFPGRFSGRQFSNSRSEMNVSTLELGDSALYLCASSLTANYGYTFGSGTRLTVV.

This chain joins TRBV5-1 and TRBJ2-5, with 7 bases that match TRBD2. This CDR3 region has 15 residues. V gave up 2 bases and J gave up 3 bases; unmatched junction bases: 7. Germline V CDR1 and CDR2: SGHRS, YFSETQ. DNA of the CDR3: TGCGCCAGCAGCTTCCGGGACTACTTTGAAGAGACCCAGTACTTC. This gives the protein CASSFRDYFEETQYF.

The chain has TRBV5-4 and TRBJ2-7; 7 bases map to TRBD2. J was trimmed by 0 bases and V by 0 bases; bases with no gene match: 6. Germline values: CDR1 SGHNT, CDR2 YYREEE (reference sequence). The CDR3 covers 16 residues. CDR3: CASSLGWRGSSYEQYF. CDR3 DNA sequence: TGTGCCAGCAGCTTGGGTTGGCGGGGGAGCTCCTACGAGCAGTACTTC.

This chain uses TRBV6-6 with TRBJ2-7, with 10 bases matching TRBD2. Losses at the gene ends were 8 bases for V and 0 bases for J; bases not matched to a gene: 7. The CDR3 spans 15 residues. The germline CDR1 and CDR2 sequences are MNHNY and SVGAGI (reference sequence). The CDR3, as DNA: TGTGCCAGCGTTAGCGGGAGGTTCTCCTCCTACGAGCAGTACTTC. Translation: CASVSGRFSSYEQYF.

The CDR3 loop is CASSLVQETQYF. DNA for the CDR3: TGTGCCAGCAGCTTAGTGCAAGAGACCCAGTACTTC. This chain uses TRBV7-9 with TRBJ2-5; D is uncertain. Between the trimmed V and J ends, which lost 1 base and 2 bases, there was a span of 2 bases. CDR3 length equals 12 residues. Germline-derived CDR1 and CDR2 are SEHNR and FQNEAQ (reference sequence).

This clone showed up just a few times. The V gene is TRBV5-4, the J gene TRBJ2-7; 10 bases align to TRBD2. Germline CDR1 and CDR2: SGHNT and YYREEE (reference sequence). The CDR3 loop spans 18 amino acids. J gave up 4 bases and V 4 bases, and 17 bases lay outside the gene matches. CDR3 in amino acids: CASSPGDGLAGARYEQYF. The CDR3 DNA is TGTGCCAGCAGCCCCGGAGACGGGCTAGCGGGAGCGAGATACGAGCAGTACTTC.

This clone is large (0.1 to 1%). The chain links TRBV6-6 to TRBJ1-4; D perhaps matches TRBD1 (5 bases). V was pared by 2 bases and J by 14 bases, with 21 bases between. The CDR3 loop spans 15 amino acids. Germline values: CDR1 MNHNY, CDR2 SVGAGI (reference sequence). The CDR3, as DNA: TGTGCCAGCAGTTACACGGGGCGGGGACTGGAGGGCCTGTTTTTT. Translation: CASSYTGRGLEGLFF.

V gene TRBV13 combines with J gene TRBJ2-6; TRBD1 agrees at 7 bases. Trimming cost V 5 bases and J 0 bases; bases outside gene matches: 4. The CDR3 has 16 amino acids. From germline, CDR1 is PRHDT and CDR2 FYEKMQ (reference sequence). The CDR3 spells CASSPTGISGANVLTF. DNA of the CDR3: TGTGCCAGCAGCCCGACAGGGATCTCTGGGGCCAACGTCCTGACTTTC. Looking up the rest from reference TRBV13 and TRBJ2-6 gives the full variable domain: AAGVIQSPRHLIKEKRETATLKCYPIPRHDTVYWYQQGPGQDPQFLISFYEKMQSDKGSIPDRFSAQQFSDYHSELNMSSLELGDSALYFCASSPTGISGANVLTFGAGSRLTVL.

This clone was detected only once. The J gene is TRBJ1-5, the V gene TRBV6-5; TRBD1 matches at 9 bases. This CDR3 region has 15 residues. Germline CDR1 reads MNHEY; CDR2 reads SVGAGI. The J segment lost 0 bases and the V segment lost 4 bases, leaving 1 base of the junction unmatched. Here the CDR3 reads CASSLGQGSNQPQHF. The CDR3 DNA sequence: TGTGCCAGCAGTTTGGGACAGGGTAGCAATCAGCCCCAGCATTTT.

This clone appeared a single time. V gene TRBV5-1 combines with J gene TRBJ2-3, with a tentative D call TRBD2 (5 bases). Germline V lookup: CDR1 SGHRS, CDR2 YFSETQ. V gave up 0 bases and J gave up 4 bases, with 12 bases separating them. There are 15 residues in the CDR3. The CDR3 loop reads CASSLAGDAADTQYF. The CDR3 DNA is TGCGCCAGCAGCTTGGCCGGGGATGCCGCAGATACGCAGTATTTT.

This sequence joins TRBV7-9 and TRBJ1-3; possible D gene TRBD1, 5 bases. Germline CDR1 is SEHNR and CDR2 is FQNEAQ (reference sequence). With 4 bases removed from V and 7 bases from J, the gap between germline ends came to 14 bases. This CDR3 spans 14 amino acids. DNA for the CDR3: TGTGCCAGCAGCTGGGGTGCTGAGGGGAACACCATATATTTT. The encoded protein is CASSWGAEGNTIYF.

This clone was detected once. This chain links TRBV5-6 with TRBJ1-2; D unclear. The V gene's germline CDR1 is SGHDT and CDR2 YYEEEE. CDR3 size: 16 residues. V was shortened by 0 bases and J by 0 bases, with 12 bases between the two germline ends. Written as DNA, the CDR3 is TGTGCCAGCAGCTTGGACATAGAGGTAGCTAACTATGGCTACACCTTC. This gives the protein CASSLDIEVANYGYTF. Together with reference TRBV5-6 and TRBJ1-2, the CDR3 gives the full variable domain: DAGVTQSPTHLIKTRGQQVTLRCSPKSGHDTVSWYQQALGQGPQFIFQYYEEEERQRGNFPDRFSGHQFPNYSSELNVNALLLGDSALYLCASSLDIEVANYGYTFGSGTRLTVV.

CDR3 nucleotides: TGCGCCAGCAGCCAGCGGGATCGCTACAATGAGCAGTTCTTC. This gives the protein CASSQRDRYNEQFF. V and J are TRBV5-1 and TRBJ2-1; 7 bases are shared with TRBD2. The CDR3 runs to 14 residues. Germline V CDR1 and CDR2: SGHRS, YFSETQ. The V gene end was trimmed by 4 bases and the J gene end by 3 bases; junction bases not matched to a gene: 4.

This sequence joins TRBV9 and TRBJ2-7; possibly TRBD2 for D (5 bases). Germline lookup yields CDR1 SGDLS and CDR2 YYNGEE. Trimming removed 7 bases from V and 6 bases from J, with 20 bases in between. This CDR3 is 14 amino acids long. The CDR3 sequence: CASALHFGDSEQYF. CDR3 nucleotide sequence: TGTGCCAGCGCCCTCCACTTCGGGGATTCCGAGCAGTACTTC. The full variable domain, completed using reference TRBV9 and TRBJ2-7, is DSGVTQTPKHLITATGQRVTLRCSPRSGDLSVYWYQQSLDQGLQFLIQYYNGEERAKGNILERFSAQQFPDLHSELNLSSLELGDSALYFCASALHFGDSEQYFGPGTRLTVT.

The CDR3, as DNA: TGCAGCGTTGAAGATACAGGACAAAGCCCCCCCACAGATACGCAGTATTTT. Translating gives CSVEDTGQSPPTDTQYF. V is TRBV29-1 and J is TRBJ2-3; the D gene is possibly TRBD1 (5 bases). V was clipped by 0 bases and J by 2 bases, with 18 bases between them. CDR3 length equals 17 residues. Germline V gene sequence: CDR1 SQVTM, CDR2 ANQGSEA.

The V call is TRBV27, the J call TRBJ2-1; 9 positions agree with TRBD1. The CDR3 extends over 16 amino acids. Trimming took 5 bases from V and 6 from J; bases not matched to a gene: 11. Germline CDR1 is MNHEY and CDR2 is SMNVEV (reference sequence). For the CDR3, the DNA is TGTGCCAGCAGTACCTACAGGGGGCGCCCCTTCAATGAGCAGTTCTTC. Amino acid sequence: CASSTYRGRPFNEQFF.

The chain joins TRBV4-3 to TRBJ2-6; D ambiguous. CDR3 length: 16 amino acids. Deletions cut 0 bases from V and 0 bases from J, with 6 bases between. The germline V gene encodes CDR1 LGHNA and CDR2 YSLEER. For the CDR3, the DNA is TGCGCCAGCAGCCAAGACACCAGCTCTGGGGCCAACGTCCTGACTTTC. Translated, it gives CASSQDTSSGANVLTF.

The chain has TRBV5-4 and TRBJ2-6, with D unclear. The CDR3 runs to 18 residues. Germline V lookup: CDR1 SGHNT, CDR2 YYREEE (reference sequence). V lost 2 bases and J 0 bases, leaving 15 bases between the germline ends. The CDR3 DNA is TGTGCCAGCAGCTTTCGTAGCTCAGCCAACTCTGGGGCCAACGTCCTGACTTTC. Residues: CASSFRSSANSGANVLTF.

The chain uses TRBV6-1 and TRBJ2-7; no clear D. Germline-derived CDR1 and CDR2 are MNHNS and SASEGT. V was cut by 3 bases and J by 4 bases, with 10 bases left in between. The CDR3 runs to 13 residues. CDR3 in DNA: TGTGCCAGCAGTGATGAACTCCCGTACGAGCAGTACTTC. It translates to CASSDELPYEQYF.